The TCR beta chain under discussion was sequenced for a study of PD-1 blockade in classical Hodgkin lymphoma. Findings of the study overall: Among the patients, those starting nivolumab under 1 year after ASCT were excluded. In newly diagnosed patients, baseline TCR diversity was reportedly below that of healthy donors. Unlike CD8+ TCR diversity, which did not rise significantly by C4D1, CD4+ TCR diversity did. Patients with a complete response exhibited baseline diversity comparable to newly diagnosed patients.

Points on this clone: The target antigen is unknown.

As for time point: cycle 4 day 1 (C4D1), after six to seven weeks of nivolumab. Every single patient, without exception, relapsed after autologous stem cell transplantation, and brentuximab vedotin exposure varied. This CDR3 contains 13 residues. V was shortened by 0 bases and J by 0 bases, with 5 bases between the two germline ends. Germline values: CDR1 GTSNPN, CDR2 SVGIG (reference sequence). The table came from immunoSEQ multiplex PCR; TCRdb's copy has only in-frame clones and leaves some out. The top ten clones hold approximately 2.9% of a sample with 85,000 to 90,000 clones, roughly nine tenths of them seen once.

The sample here was peripheral blood mononuclear cells (PBMCs), taken before the fourth cycle of nivolumab. The source is a human donor with classical Hodgkin lymphoma. V usage is TRBV30 and J usage is TRBJ2-5, with D hard to call. CDR3 in amino acids: CAWSVGNQETQYF. The CDR3 DNA reads as TGTGCCTGGAGTGTAGGGAACCAAGAGACCCAGTACTTC.